This entry lists 2 T cell receptor beta chains sequenced from one sample in a study of CD8+ T cells in alopecia areata (dated by TCRdb to between 2017 and 2018). In the paper's terms, the time point label means: around 26 weeks on oral tofacitinib. In light of the paper, this sample's treatment or condition label describes: oral pan-JAK inhibitor, 5-10 mg twice daily. The receptor library was made with the immunoSEQ multiplex PCR assay. RNA was extracted from all samples and reverse transcribed into cDNA, which served as template for TCR sequencing. Drawn from immuneACCESS, this table holds only the in-frame rearrangements with V and J called that TCRdb kept. Clones are partly lost; checked studies trace under half to an unresolved V gene and leave the rest unexplained. This sample comprises 150,000 to 200,000 clones, around 50% of them detected only once. Of the sample, 10% to 15% is held by the ten largest clones.

Here the sequenced sample was CD8+ T cells sorted from blood, taken at week 24, from a patient treated with tofacitinib. These receptor sequences come from a human donor with alopecia areata.

The chain uses TRBV4-2 and TRBJ2-1, with D perhaps assigned TRBD1 or TRBD2 (6 bases each). In germline, CDR1 is LGHNA, CDR2 YNFKEQ. The CDR3 extends over 15 amino acids. The ends were cut back, 4 bases at V and 10 bases at J, with 20 bases in the middle. CDR3 in amino acids: CASSPEEGGRAEQFF. The CDR3 DNA reads TGTGCCAGCAGCCCCGAAGAGGGGGGACGTGCCGAGCAGTTCTTC.

The chain combines TRBV5-1 with TRBJ2-6; D uncertain. Per germline, CDR1 SGHRS and CDR2 YFSETQ. The V end was cut by 4 bases, the J end by 2 bases, with 10 bases between. CDR3 length equals 15 residues. CDR3 region: CASSPPAAGANVLTF. DNA for the CDR3: TGCGCCAGCAGCCCTCCAGCCGCTGGGGCCAACGTCCTGACTTTC.